These 5 T cell receptor beta chains originate from one sample sequenced in a study of blood T cell repertoires in COVID-19. Generated by immunoSEQ multiplex PCR, the TCRdb table keeps only in-frame clones and is missing some. The table has approximately 120,000 clones, approximately 90% seen once. The sequenced sample was peripheral blood. These TCRs come from a human donor in a cohort sampled during active COVID-19.

The gene calls are TRBV9 and TRBJ2-3, with 13 bases matching TRBD2. The V gene's germline CDR1 is SGDLS and CDR2 YYNGEE. With 3 bases clipped from V and 3 bases from J, the junction kept 7 bases outside the gene matches. This CDR3 region has 17 residues. CDR3 loop: CASSDRLAGGRTDTQYF. In DNA, the CDR3 is TGTGCCAGCAGCGACCGACTAGCGGGGGGTCGTACAGATACGCAGTATTTT.

The rearrangement uses TRBV7-2 and TRBJ2-1; 8 bases are shared with TRBD2. This CDR3 contains 17 residues. Germline CDR1 SGHTA, CDR2 FQGNSA. After removal of 5 bases from V and 7 bases from J, the junction contained 16 bases not matched to a gene. CDR3 coding DNA: TGTGCCAGCAGCAAAGGCCCTTCGGGAGGGCCGGAGAATGAGCAGTTCTTC. Protein: CASSKGPSGGPENEQFF.

The gene calls are TRBV7-9 and TRBJ1-6, with TRBD1 as a possible D gene (6 bases). Germline CDR1 is SEHNR and CDR2 is FQNEAQ (reference sequence). Trimming cost V 5 bases and J 6 bases, with 14 bases left between them. The CDR3 covers 15 residues. The CDR3 nucleotides are TGTGCCAGCAGCCTGGGGACATTTTTTAATTCACCCCTCCACTTT. This gives the protein CASSLGTFFNSPLHF.

The genes are TRBV29-1 and TRBJ2-1; no definite D call. CDR1 is SQVTM and CDR2 is ANQGSEA in the germline V gene. With 3 bases removed from V and 7 bases from J, the gap between germline ends came to 4 bases. This CDR3 is 10 amino acids long. CDR3 loop: CSVDENEQFF. In nucleotides, the CDR3 is TGCAGCGTTGACGAGAATGAGCAGTTCTTC.

The chain has TRBV18 and TRBJ1-1; 11 bases are a match to TRBD1. The germline gives CDR1 KGHSH, CDR2 LQKENI. V shed 3 bases, J shed 4 bases, and the junction held 16 bases outside the gene matches. The CDR3 runs 19 residues. The CDR3, as DNA: TGTGCCAGCTCACCCATCGGGACAGGGGGACCCTTTGGAGGCACTGAAGCTTTCTTT. It codes for CASSPIGTGGPFGGTEAFF.